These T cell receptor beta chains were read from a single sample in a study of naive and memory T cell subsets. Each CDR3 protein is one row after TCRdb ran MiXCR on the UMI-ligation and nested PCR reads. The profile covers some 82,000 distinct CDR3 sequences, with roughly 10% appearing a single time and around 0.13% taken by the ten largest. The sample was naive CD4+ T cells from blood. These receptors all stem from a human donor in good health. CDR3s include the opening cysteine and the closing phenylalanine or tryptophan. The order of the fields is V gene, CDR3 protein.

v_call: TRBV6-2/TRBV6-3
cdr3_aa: CASSYGRGETQYF

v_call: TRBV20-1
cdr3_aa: CSARDDSPSVQFF

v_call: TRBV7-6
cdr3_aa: CASSSGTSIYNEQFF

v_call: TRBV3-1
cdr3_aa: CASSQVGTDTQYF

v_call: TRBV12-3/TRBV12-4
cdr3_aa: CASTPAWGSGANVLTF

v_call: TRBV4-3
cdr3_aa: CASSQDSLTSGSARYNEQFF

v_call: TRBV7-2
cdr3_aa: CASSPILAGGPNTGELFF

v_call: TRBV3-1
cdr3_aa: CASSQELARDIQYF

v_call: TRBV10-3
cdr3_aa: CAIGRGPQETQYF

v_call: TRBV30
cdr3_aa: CAWSARRALDIQYF

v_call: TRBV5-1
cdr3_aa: CASSEPKLAGGHNEQFF

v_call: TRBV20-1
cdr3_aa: CSAPAPTAEFYNEQFF

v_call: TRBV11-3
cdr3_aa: CASSFDSNSYEQYF

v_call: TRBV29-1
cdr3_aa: CSVGRGPGYEQYF

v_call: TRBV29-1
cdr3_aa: CSAGDTSTDTQYF

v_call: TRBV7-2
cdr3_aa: CASSLAPSGGAKTQYF

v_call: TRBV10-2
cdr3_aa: CASSEGLGRNTEAFF

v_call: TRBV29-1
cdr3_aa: CSGGDRGGDTQYF

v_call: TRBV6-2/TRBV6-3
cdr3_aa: CASRPRAGDVETQYF

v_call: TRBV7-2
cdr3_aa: CASSATGRTEAFF

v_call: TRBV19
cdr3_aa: CASSTVDSYNEQFF

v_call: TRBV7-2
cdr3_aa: CASSLVPGPEEQYF

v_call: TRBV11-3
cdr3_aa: CASSLRLAKAYEQYF

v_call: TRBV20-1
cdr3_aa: CSANRLAGAGSPDTQYF

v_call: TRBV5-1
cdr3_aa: CASRYQTGNTGELFF

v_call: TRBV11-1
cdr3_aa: CASSLDGRVHSYEQYF

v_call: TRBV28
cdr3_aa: CASSSSPGGGEQYF

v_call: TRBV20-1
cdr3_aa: CSATTGLLYEQYF

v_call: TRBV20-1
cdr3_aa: CSAGESYGYTF

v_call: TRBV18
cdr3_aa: CASSLQATNEKLFF

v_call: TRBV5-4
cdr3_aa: CASSLAGGTSTDTQYF